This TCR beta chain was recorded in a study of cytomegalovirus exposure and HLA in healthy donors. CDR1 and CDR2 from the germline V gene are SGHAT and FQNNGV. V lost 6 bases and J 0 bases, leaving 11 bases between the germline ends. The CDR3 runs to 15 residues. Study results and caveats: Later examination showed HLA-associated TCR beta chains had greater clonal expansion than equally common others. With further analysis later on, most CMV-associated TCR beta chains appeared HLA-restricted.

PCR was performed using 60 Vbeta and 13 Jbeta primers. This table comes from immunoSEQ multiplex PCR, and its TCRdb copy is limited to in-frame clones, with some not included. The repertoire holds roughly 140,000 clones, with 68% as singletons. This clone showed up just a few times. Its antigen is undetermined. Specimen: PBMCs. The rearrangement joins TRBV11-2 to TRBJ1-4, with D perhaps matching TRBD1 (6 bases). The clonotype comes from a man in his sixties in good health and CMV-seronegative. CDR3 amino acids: CASSFTGSTNEKLFF. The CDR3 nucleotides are TGTGCCAGCAGTTTTACAGGGTCAACTAATGAAAAACTGTTTTTT.